Below are 30 T cell receptor beta chains sequenced from a single sample in a study of CD8+CD57+ T cells in acquired aplastic anemia. TCR beta VDJ combinations and CDR3 sequences were profiled from genomic DNA. TCRdb analysed the reads with MiXCR anew, one entry per CDR3 protein. Of 450,000 to 550,000 distinct CDR3 sequences in the sample, around a third were seen once. CD8+CD57+ cell expansion had been shown by flow cytometry in patients chosen for sequencing. Sequencing used sorted CD4+, CD8+, or CD8+CD57+ T cells (not recorded which) from PBMCs. These receptor sequences come from a human donor with aplastic anemia.

This rearrangement joins TRBV5-4 to TRBJ1-3; D ambiguous. Germline CDR1 reads SGHNT; CDR2 reads YYREEE (reference sequence). This CDR3 is 15 amino acids long. V gave up 1 base and J gave up 2 bases, with 10 bases separating them. The CDR3 DNA is TGTGCCAGCAGCTTGAGGTCAGAAACTGGAAACACCATATATTTT. It specifies CASSLRSETGNTIYF.

Worth noting for this clonotype: Mismatch with germline at one junction end may stem from a read error. The gene calls are TRBV9 and TRBJ2-1, with D possibly TRBD1 on 5 matching bases. CDR3 size: 15 residues. Per germline, CDR1 SGDLS and CDR2 YYNGEE. The CDR3 loop reads CSSSVQVVPYNEQFF. CDR3 DNA: TGTTCCAGCAGTGTACAGGTAGTCCCCTACAATGAGCAGTTCTTC.

V gene TRBV11-2 combines with J gene TRBJ1-6; D not resolved. CDR1 and CDR2 (germline): SGHAT, FQNNGV. The CDR3 is 17 residues long. The ends were cut back, 2 bases at V and 2 bases at J, with 13 bases in the middle. The CDR3 spells CASSLFPRGTYNSPLHF. CDR3 sequence (DNA): TGTGCCAGCAGCTTATTCCCTCGGGGAACCTATAATTCACCCCTCCACTTT.

This rearrangement joins TRBV19 to TRBJ2-7; D remains ambiguous. Trimming removed 11 bases from V and 2 bases from J, with 13 bases in between. This CDR3 contains 12 residues. The germline V gene has CDR1 LNHDA and CDR2 SQIVND (reference sequence). This chain's CDR3 is CAWSDSPYEQYF. In DNA form, the CDR3 reads TGTGCCTGGAGTGATAGCCCCTACGAGCAGTACTTC.

CDR3 sequence reads: CASNQGGDNSPLHF. The CDR3 DNA reads TGTGCCAGCAACCAGGGAGGGGATAATTCACCCCTCCACTTT. The J gene is TRBJ1-6, the V gene TRBV6-1; tentative D call: TRBD1 (5 bases). Between the trimmed V and J ends, which lost 7 bases and 5 bases, there was a span of 12 bases. This CDR3 contains 14 residues. The germline CDR1 and CDR2 sequences are MNHNS and SASEGT.

This chain links TRBV15 with TRBJ1-2, with D uncertain. With 6 bases removed from V and 7 bases from J, the gap between germline ends came to 15 bases. The CDR3 is 13 residues long. The V gene's germline CDR1 is LNHNV and CDR2 YYDKDF (reference sequence). The CDR3 DNA follows: TGTGCCACCAGGCTATCCTCGGGGAGTGGCTACACCTTC. Its protein is CATRLSSGSGYTF. The variable domain in full, completed from reference TRBV15 and TRBJ1-2, reads DAMVIQNPRYQVTQFGKPVTLSCSQTLNHNVMYWYQQKSSQAPKLLFHYYDKDFNNEADTPDNFQSRRPNTSFCFLDIRSPGLGDTAMYLCATRLSSGSGYTFGSGTRLTVV.

The rearrangement joins TRBV7-3 to TRBJ2-7, with 10 bases aligning to TRBD2. The junction had 15 bases not matched to a gene; V was cut back by 3 bases and J by 7 bases. The CDR3 contains 17 residues. Germline loops: CDR1 SGHTA, CDR2 FQGTGA. The CDR3 coding sequence is TGTGCCAGCAGCTTCAAGCGGGGGGGATTCTCCTACAATGAGCAGTACTTC. Its protein is CASSFKRGGFSYNEQYF.

The chain links TRBV11-1 to TRBJ2-2; 11 bases agree with TRBD1. This CDR3 has 18 amino acids. The junction had 14 bases not matched to a gene; V was cut back by 5 bases and J by 6 bases. The germline V gene encodes CDR1 SGHAT and CDR2 FQDESV (reference sequence). The CDR3 loop reads CASSPGTGGRVSPGELFF. The CDR3 DNA is TGTGCCAGCAGCCCCGGGACAGGGGGAAGAGTATCGCCCGGGGAGCTGTTTTTT.

The V call is TRBV25-1, the J call TRBJ1-6; weak D call: TRBD1 (5 bases). The CDR3 spans 16 residues. The V gene lost 2 bases and the J gene lost 6 bases, with 14 bases spanning the gap. CDR1 and CDR2 (germline): MGHDK, SYGVNS. CDR3 residues: CASSEQGLDTNSPLHF. DNA of the CDR3: TGTGCCAGCAGTGAACAGGGTTTGGACACTAATTCACCCCTCCACTTT.

The rearrangement links TRBV6-5 to TRBJ1-6; 7 bases line up with TRBD1. The germline gives CDR1 MNHEY, CDR2 SVGAGI. CDR3 length: 14 amino acids. Losses at the gene ends were 4 bases for V and 7 bases for J; bases not matched to a gene: 4. The CDR3 bases are TGTGCCAGCAGTTCCAGGGGGGAGAATTCACCCCTCCACTTT. Translation gives CASSSRGENSPLHF.

The CDR3 sequence: CASSSQAGGLSSTDTQYF. For the CDR3, the DNA is TGTGCCAGCAGCTCCCAGGCGGGGGGGCTATCTAGCACAGATACGCAGTATTTT. The chain links TRBV11-2 to TRBJ2-3; 9 bases fit TRBD2. Germline V lookup: CDR1 SGHAT, CDR2 FQNNGV. CDR3 length equals 18 residues. Trimming took 4 bases from V and 0 from J; bases not matched to a gene: 11.

This clonotype was observed at least ten times. This chain connects TRBV7-8 to TRBJ1-5; a weak D match, TRBD1 (6 bases). V lost 3 bases and J 9 bases, leaving 9 bases between the germline ends. Germline V CDR1 and CDR2: SGHVS, FQNEAQ. The CDR3 is made up of 12 amino acids. Written as DNA, the CDR3 is TGTGCCAGCAGCTTTGACAGGAGGCCCCAGCATTTT. It specifies CASSFDRRPQHF.

Turning to this clonotype: This may stem from a read error, because a much larger clone lies one nucleotide away. The chain has TRBV7-3 and TRBJ1-1; weak D call: TRBD1 (5 bases). The CDR3 is 13 residues long. The V end was cut by 1 base, the J end by 4 bases, with 7 bases between. Germline V lookup: CDR1 SGHTA, CDR2 FQGTGA. CDR3 sequence reads: CASSLMGGTEAFF. CDR3 sequence (DNA): TGTGCCAGCAGCTTAATGGGGGGCACTGAAGCTTTCTTT.

This clonotype was counted at least ten times. The V gene is TRBV20-1, the J gene TRBJ1-2; D ambiguous. This CDR3 spans 13 amino acids. The V and J ends lost 5 bases and 5 bases respectively, with 15 bases between them. CDR1 is DFQATT and CDR2 is SNEGSKA in the germline V gene (reference sequence). The CDR3 loop reads CSAVPLRDYGYTF. The CDR3 coding sequence is TGCAGTGCTGTCCCTCTCCGGGATTATGGCTACACCTTC.

The sample holds many counts of this clonotype. This chain uses TRBV24-1 with TRBJ2-1; unclear D gene. Per the germline V gene, CDR1 is KGHDR and CDR2 is SFDVKD. This CDR3 is 14 amino acids long. V gave up 1 base and J gave up 4 bases, with 7 bases separating them. CDR3 sequence reads: CATSDFAGYNEQFF. CDR3 nucleotide sequence: TGTGCCACCAGTGATTTTGCCGGGTACAATGAGCAGTTCTTC.

This chain connects TRBV20-1 to TRBJ1-4; the D gene is possibly TRBD1 (5 bases). CDR3 length equals 11 residues. V was trimmed by 4 bases and J by 8 bases, leaving 8 bases between them. Germline V gene data show CDR1 as DFQATT and CDR2 as SNEGSKA (reference sequence). CDR3 in DNA: TGCAGTGCTATGGACACGGAAAAACTGTTTTTT. It translates to CSAMDTEKLFF.

This clonotype was detected only a few times. The chain combines TRBV20-1 with TRBJ1-4, with D maybe TRBD1 (6 bases). V gave up 4 bases and J gave up 5 bases, with 14 bases separating them. The CDR3 spans 14 residues. From germline, CDR1 is DFQATT and CDR2 SNEGSKA (reference sequence). CDR3 loop: CSAIEDQGNEKLFF. DNA of the CDR3: TGCAGTGCTATAGAAGATCAGGGGAATGAAAAACTGTTTTTT.

This clonotype was seen a handful of times. The CDR3 here is CASSLLRGSGQPQHF. The CDR3 nucleotides read TGTGCCAGCAGTCTCCTACGGGGTTCGGGGCAGCCCCAGCATTTT. This rearrangement joins TRBV12-3 or TRBV12-4 to TRBJ1-5; D ambiguous. The CDR3 length is 15 residues. The V end was cut by 5 bases, the J end by 7 bases, with 18 bases between.

The V and J genes are TRBV15 and TRBJ1-6; tentatively, D is TRBD1 (6 bases). This CDR3 spans 15 amino acids. The germline CDR1 and CDR2 sequences are LNHNV and YYDKDF (reference sequence). The V and J ends lost 0 bases and 5 bases respectively, with 8 bases between them. DNA of the CDR3: TGTGCCACCAGCAGAGATGGGGGGCATAATTCACCCCTCCACTTT. It codes for CATSRDGGHNSPLHF.

The chain couples TRBV7-8 to TRBJ1-6; maybe TRBD1 (5 bases). The germline gives CDR1 SGHVS, CDR2 FQNEAQ. The CDR3 covers 17 residues. V was cut by 2 bases and J by 4 bases, with 15 bases left in between. CDR3: CASSLLRGGPYNSPLHF. The CDR3, as DNA: TGTGCCAGCAGCTTATTAAGGGGTGGACCGTATAATTCACCCCTCCACTTT.

The chain couples TRBV12-3 or TRBV12-4 to TRBJ2-7, with D possibly being TRBD1 (5 bases). Trimming left V 7 bases short and J 0 bases short, with 13 bases between. This CDR3 has 14 amino acids. The CDR3 loop reads CASKNTDTSYEQYF. The CDR3 DNA reads TGTGCCAGCAAAAATACGGACACCTCCTACGAGCAGTACTTC.

This clonotype appeared a few times. At one boundary the junction diverges from the germline segment, which might be a read error. This sequence joins TRBV20-1 and TRBJ2-5; a possible D gene is TRBD2 (5 bases). The germline gives CDR1 DFQATT, CDR2 SNEGSKA (reference sequence). The CDR3 loop spans 13 amino acids. CDR3 amino acids: CSTSLVAQETQYF. CDR3 DNA sequence: TGCAGTACTAGTCTGGTAGCACAAGAGACCCAGTACTTC.

This clonotype was seen a few times. This chain uses TRBV3-1 with TRBJ1-5; D gene ambiguous. V shed 0 bases and J shed 2 bases, with 8 bases lying between them. The CDR3 has 15 residues. Germline V gene lookup returns CDR1 LGHDT and CDR2 YNNKEL (reference sequence). CDR3 sequence reads: CASSQDSTRNQPQHF. In nucleotides, the CDR3 is TGTGCCAGCAGCCAAGATTCGACACGCAATCAGCCCCAGCATTTT.

This clonotype was recorded many times. This chain uses TRBV19 with TRBJ1-3; D gene unclear. The CDR3 covers 13 residues. Germline CDR1 is LNHDA and CDR2 is SQIVND (reference sequence). Trimming left V 7 bases short and J 0 bases short, with 7 bases between. The CDR3 bases are TGTGCCAGTACAGTAAACTCTGGAAACACCATATATTTT. Translating it yields CASTVNSGNTIYF.

This clonotype has ten or more counts. The chain uses TRBV20-1 and TRBJ2-7; D perhaps matches TRBD1 (5 bases). Trimming took off 3 bases at V and 3 bases at J, with 9 bases between the two ends. There are 12 residues in the CDR3. Germline values: CDR1 DFQATT, CDR2 SNEGSKA (reference sequence). The CDR3 DNA is TGCAGTGCTAGTGAGGACAACTACGAGCAGTACTTC. Protein: CSASEDNYEQYF.

V is TRBV10-2 and J is TRBJ2-1, with D tentatively TRBD2 (6 bases). The CDR3 spans 15 residues. V was clipped by 6 bases and J by 0 bases, with 12 bases between them. The germline CDR1 and CDR2 sequences are WSHSY and SAAADI. The CDR3 DNA sequence: TGCGCCAGCAGCTTCCGGGACTCCTCCTACAATGAGCAGTTCTTC. It yields the protein CASSFRDSSYNEQFF.

The rearrangement joins TRBV9 to TRBJ1-3; 10 nucleotides line up with TRBD1. Germline CDR1 SGDLS, CDR2 YYNGEE. Trimming at V came to 4 bases and at J to 5 bases, leaving 9 bases not matched to a gene. The CDR3 covers 16 residues. The CDR3 is CASSQPRQGARNTIYF. CDR3 nucleotides: TGTGCCAGCAGCCAACCCCGACAGGGGGCTCGAAACACCATATATTTT.

The rearrangement links TRBV6-1 to TRBJ2-3, with 7 bases matching TRBD2. The CDR3 is made up of 15 amino acids. V shed 6 bases, J shed 3 bases, and the junction held 9 bases outside the gene matches. CDR1 is MNHNS, CDR2 SASEGT, per germline. The CDR3: CASSTMRGRTDTQYF. The CDR3 DNA reads as TGTGCCAGCAGCACCATGCGCGGGAGAACAGATACGCAGTATTTT.

The chain employs TRBV20-1 and TRBJ1-1; D is unclear. The germline V and J ends were trimmed by 3 bases and 4 bases, with 15 bases remaining between them. Per the germline V gene, CDR1 is DFQATT and CDR2 is SNEGSKA (reference sequence). The CDR3 is 14 amino acids. The CDR3, as DNA: TGCAGTGCTAGTAGGATGGTTGTGCGCACTGAAGCTTTCTTT. Amino acid sequence: CSASRMVVRTEAFF.

The chain is built from TRBV2 and TRBJ1-1, with D perhaps matching TRBD1 (5 bases). Trimming pared 6 bases from V and 8 bases from J, leaving 13 bases between. Germline CDR1 and CDR2: SNHLY and FYNNEI. The CDR3 sequence is 12 residues long. The chain's CDR3 is CASSRRDGEAFF. CDR3 bases: TGTGCCAGCAGCCGTAGGGACGGGGAAGCTTTCTTT.